The 18 T cell receptor beta chains listed next were all sequenced from one sample in a study of cytomegalovirus exposure and HLA in healthy donors. It was with 60 Vbeta and 13 Jbeta primers that the PCR ran. Clones were sequenced by immunoSEQ multiplex PCR, and TCRdb holds only the in-frame ones, with some missing. The table shows roughly 120,000 clones, with around four fifths occurring only once. Sample: PBMCs. All receptors derive from a man between 60 and 70 years old in good health and CMV-seropositive.

The chain has TRBV11-3 and TRBJ1-1, with 8 nucleotides matching TRBD1. The CDR3 is 17 residues long. The J segment lost 1 base and the V segment lost 0 bases, leaving 7 bases of the junction unmatched. Per the germline V gene, CDR1 is SGHNT and CDR2 is YENEEA. The CDR3 sequence is CASSLDRTGWGNTEAFF. The CDR3 DNA reads as TGTGCCAGCAGCTTAGACCGGACAGGGTGGGGGAACACTGAAGCTTTCTTT. The variable domain in full, completed from reference TRBV11-3 and TRBJ1-1, reads EAGVVQSPRYKIIEKKQPVAFWCNPISGHNTLYWYLQNLGQGPELLIRYENEEAVDDSQLPKDRFSAERLKGVDSTLKIQPAELGDSAVYLCASSLDRTGWGNTEAFFGQGTRLTVV.

The chain joins TRBV4-1 to TRBJ2-1; 9 bases line up with TRBD2. This CDR3 has 18 amino acids. CDR1 is MGHRA, CDR2 YSYEKL, per germline. The trim removed 0 bases at V and 5 bases at J, leaving 11 bases unmatched. CDR3 sequence: CASSQDRTAGGPHNEQFF. The CDR3 DNA is TGCGCCAGCAGCCAAGACCGGACGGCGGGGGGGCCCCACAATGAGCAGTTCTTC.

The chain joins TRBV11-2 to TRBJ1-5, with 7 positions matching TRBD1. Germline V gene lookup returns CDR1 SGHAT and CDR2 FQNNGV. The CDR3 consists of 15 residues. V lost 3 bases, J lost 3 bases, and 5 bases stayed unmatched. The CDR3 sequence: CASSFGTDLNQPQHF. The CDR3 coding sequence is TGTGCCAGCAGCTTTGGGACAGACCTCAATCAGCCCCAGCATTTT.

The rearrangement links TRBV5-1 to TRBJ2-7, with a tentative D call TRBD1 (5 bases). The ends were cut back, 0 bases at V and 4 bases at J, with 11 bases in the middle. This CDR3 comprises 14 residues. Germline values: CDR1 SGHRS, CDR2 YFSETQ. The CDR3 reads CASSLAGHRYEQYF. The CDR3 DNA reads TGCGCCAGCAGCTTGGCTGGACACAGATACGAGCAGTACTTC.

This chain uses TRBV5-1 with TRBJ2-3, with 11 positions matching TRBD1. CDR1 and CDR2 from the germline V gene are SGHRS and YFSETQ. V shed 4 bases and J 5 bases; nucleotides not matched to a gene: 3. CDR3 length: 14 amino acids. CDR3 sequence: CASSLGTGGDTQYF. CDR3 DNA: TGCGCCAGCAGCCTAGGGACAGGGGGAGATACGCAGTATTTT.

The chain uses TRBV18 and TRBJ2-1; 11 nucleotides agree with TRBD2. There are 15 residues in the CDR3. The V and J ends lost 4 bases and 3 bases, in that order; junction bases with no gene match: 2. The germline V gene encodes CDR1 KGHSH and CDR2 LQKENI. The CDR3 here is CASSRLAGSYNEQFF. Written as DNA, the CDR3 is TGTGCCAGCTCACGACTAGCGGGAAGCTACAATGAGCAGTTCTTC. The full variable domain, in which reference TRBV18 and TRBJ2-1 provide the parts outside the CDR3, is NAGVMQNPRHLVRRRGQEARLRCSPMKGHSHVYWYRQLPEEGLKFMVYLQKENIIDESGMPKERFSAEFPKEGPSILRIQQVVRGDSAAYFCASSRLAGSYNEQFFGPGTRLTVL.

The rearrangement joins TRBV30 to TRBJ1-1; D is ambiguous. Germline V gives CDR1 GTSNPN, CDR2 SVGIG (reference sequence). V was cut by 4 bases and J by 5 bases, with 14 bases left in between. The CDR3 has 13 residues. CDR3 loop: CAWKEGLGTEAFF. In nucleotides, the CDR3 is TGTGCCTGGAAGGAGGGTTTGGGTACTGAAGCTTTCTTT.

The V gene is TRBV5-1, the J gene TRBJ2-3; 11 positions match TRBD2. The CDR3 covers 18 residues. J was trimmed by 0 bases and V by 4 bases; bases with no gene match: 10. The germline CDR1 and CDR2 sequences are SGHRS and YFSETQ. The CDR3 region is CASSTGTSGITSTDTQYF. In nucleotides, the CDR3 is TGCGCCAGCAGCACCGGGACTAGCGGAATTACTAGCACAGATACGCAGTATTTT.

This clone was counted between two and nine times. J is TRBJ1-4 and V is TRBV9; D may be TRBD1 (6 bases). This CDR3 has 18 residues. Germline CDR1 and CDR2: SGDLS and YYNGEE. The V gene lost 5 bases and the J gene lost 2 bases, with 22 bases spanning the gap. The CDR3 sequence is CASSDSREGGMTNEKLFF. DNA of the CDR3: TGTGCCAGCAGTGACTCTCGGGAAGGGGGAATGACTAATGAAAAACTGTTTTTT.

The chain links TRBV2 to TRBJ1-4; D is ambiguous. CDR1 is SNHLY and CDR2 is FYNNEI in the germline V gene. V gave up 7 bases and J gave up 5 bases, with 8 bases separating them. The CDR3 sequence is 12 residues long. The CDR3 region has the DNA TGTGCCAGCACAGCGCGGAATGAAAAACTGTTTTTT. Protein product: CASTARNEKLFF. Filled out from reference TRBV2 and TRBJ1-4, the complete variable domain reads EPEVTQTPSHQVTQMGQEVILRCVPISNHLYFYWYRQILGQKVEFLVSFYNNEISEKSEIFDDQFSVERPDGSNFTLKIRSTKLEDSAMYFCASTARNEKLFFGSGTQLSVL.

DNA for the CDR3: TGTGCCAGCAGTCTTAGCGGGGGGGCGTTAGATACGCAGTATTTT. It yields the protein CASSLSGGALDTQYF. This chain links TRBV9 with TRBJ2-3; 11 bases align to TRBD2. The ends lost 5 bases at V and 5 bases at J; junction bases unmatched: 7. CDR3 length: 15 residues. Germline V gene sequence: CDR1 SGDLS, CDR2 YYNGEE.

This sequence joins TRBV28 and TRBJ1-4; tentative D call: TRBD1 (5 bases). The V gene's germline CDR1 is MDHEN and CDR2 SYDVKM. V was pared by 1 base and J by 8 bases, with 14 bases between. The CDR3 loop spans 15 amino acids. The CDR3 DNA reads TGTGCCAGCAGTTTATCGGGGGTGGGGAACGAAAAACTGTTTTTT. Translated: CASSLSGVGNEKLFF.

The genes are TRBV6-1 and TRBJ1-5, with TRBD1 matching over 8 bases. V lost 8 bases, J lost 8 bases, and 2 bases stayed unmatched. The CDR3 runs 11 residues. Germline CDR1 is MNHNS and CDR2 is SASEGT. CDR3 protein: CASDRGEPQHF. The CDR3 nucleotides are TGTGCCAGCGACAGGGGCGAGCCCCAGCATTTT.

The chain recombines TRBV10-3 with TRBJ2-7; possibly TRBD2 for D (6 bases). Trimming shortened V by 0 bases and J by 1 base, and 10 bases separated the two germline ends. This CDR3 is built from 15 residues. Germline assignment: CDR1 ENHRY and CDR2 SYGVKD. For the CDR3, the DNA is TGTGCCATCAGTGAGTCTAATGCGGGGTCCTACGAGCAGTACTTC. Its translation is CAISESNAGSYEQYF.

This clone occurred once. The V gene is TRBV9, the J gene TRBJ2-7; perhaps TRBD1 as D (6 bases). The germline CDR1 and CDR2 sequences are SGDLS and YYNGEE. The CDR3 spans 15 residues. Trimming removed 0 bases from V and 0 bases from J, with 10 bases in between. CDR3 sequence reads: CASSVAQGSSYEQYF. DNA for the CDR3: TGTGCCAGCAGCGTAGCACAGGGAAGCTCCTACGAGCAGTACTTC.

J is TRBJ2-4 and V is TRBV5-1; D call uncertain. The CDR3 runs to 14 residues. From germline, CDR1 is SGHRS and CDR2 YFSETQ. V lost 1 base, J lost 0 bases, and 5 bases lay in between. The CDR3 sequence: CASSLTVAKNIQYF. Here the CDR3 DNA reads TGCGCCAGCAGCTTGACAGTAGCCAAAAACATTCAGTACTTC.

CDR3 nucleotides: TGTGCCAGCCGCCGGACAGGCTCAAGGACCGGGGAGCTGTTTTTT. Protein product: CASRRTGSRTGELFF. The chain uses TRBV7-6 and TRBJ2-2; 7 bases agree with TRBD1. V shed 8 bases and J 5 bases; nucleotides not matched to a gene: 11. CDR1 is SGHVS, CDR2 FNYEAQ, per germline. The CDR3 is made up of 15 amino acids.

J is TRBJ2-1 and V is TRBV29-1; a possible D gene is TRBD1 (5 bases). This CDR3 region has 12 residues. Trimming shortened V by 7 bases and J by 4 bases, and 11 bases separated the two germline ends. Germline V gene sequence: CDR1 SQVTM, CDR2 ANQGSEA. CDR3 in amino acids: CSGAQGYNEQFF. Written as DNA, the CDR3 is TGCAGCGGGGCCCAGGGATACAATGAGCAGTTCTTC.